These 3 T cell receptor beta chains originate from one sample sequenced in a study of T cells in Graves' hyperthyroidism and ophthalmopathy. Amplification yielded TCR beta CDR3 regions, with RNA transcripts as the source. The primer set for the first-round RT-PCR of the TCR CDR3 was HTBI. TCRdb re-called the multiplex PCR reads through MiXCR, storing one row per CDR3 protein. The top ten clones hold around a fifth of a sample with more than 350,000 distinct CDR3 sequences, about 14% of them seen once. The sequenced material came from blood. The receptors derive from a woman aged 25 to 39 with Graves' ophthalmopathy.

This clonotype appeared a few times. The chain links TRBV6-4 to TRBJ2-1; TRBD1 agrees at 11 bases. This CDR3 contains 16 residues. Unmatched junction bases numbered 11, after V lost 6 bases and J lost 7 bases. Germline CDR1 is MRHNA and CDR2 is SNTAGT. The CDR3 sequence: CASSPTRDRGYNEQFF. DNA for the CDR3: TGTGCCAGCAGCCCGACCCGGGACAGGGGGTATAATGAGCAGTTCTTC.

At least ten counts were recorded for this clonotype. The V and J genes are TRBV3-1 and TRBJ2-7, with D perhaps TRBD1 (5 bases). The V and J ends lost 0 bases and 3 bases respectively, with 9 bases between them. CDR1 is LGHDT and CDR2 is YNNKEL in the germline V gene (reference sequence). This CDR3 contains 14 residues. The CDR3 coding sequence is TGTGCCAGCAGCCAAGAATGGCAGGGCTACGAGCAGTACTTC. Translation gives CASSQEWQGYEQYF.

The chain carries TRBV15 and TRBJ1-1; perhaps TRBD1 as D (6 bases). V gave up 3 bases and J gave up 3 bases, with 20 bases separating them. CDR1 and CDR2 from the germline V gene are LNHNV and YYDKDF (reference sequence). The CDR3 covers 17 residues. Here the CDR3 DNA reads TGTGCCACCAGCAGGGACTTTTCAGGGTACAGGGACACTGAAGCTTTCTTT. Translation: CATSRDFSGYRDTEAFF.